The rows below give T cell receptor beta chains drawn from one sample of a study of T cells after yellow fever vaccination. TCRdb used MiXCR to reprocess the 5' RACE reads, holding one entry per CDR3 protein. The data show 95,000 to 100,000 distinct CDR3 sequences, under 7% seen once. Sequenced here: CD8+ T cells sorted from PBMCs, sampled 10 days after the yellow fever booster vaccination. Every receptor here comes from a man younger than 30 who received the YFV17D yellow fever vaccine. CDR3s include the opening cysteine and the closing phenylalanine or tryptophan. The D gene is left open where the match is weak. Size is omitted from some rows. Given values are once, few, many or a class for expanded clones.

abundance	v_gene	d_gene	len	j_gene	CDR3aa	CDR3nt
few	TRBV11-2	NA	14	TRBJ2-1	CASSFRGGWDEQFF	TGTGCCAGCAGCTTCCGAGGCGGTTGGGATGAGCAGTTCTTC
few	TRBV29-1	NA	15	TRBJ1-1	CSVESGTMVNTEAFF	TGCAGCGTTGAAAGCGGGACGATGGTGAACACTGAAGCTTTCTTT
many	TRBV24-1	NA	15	TRBJ2-3	CATSQDLPSTDTQYF	TGTGCCACCTCGCAGGACCTCCCAAGCACAGATACGCAGTATTTT
few	TRBV20-1	TRBD2	17	TRBJ2-1	CSASPMLAGTIYNEQFF	TGCAGTGCTAGTCCGATGCTAGCGGGGACTATTTACAATGAGCAGTTCTTC
many	TRBV6-2/TRBV6-3	NA	13	TRBJ1-1	CASSYEENTEAFF	TGTGCCAGCAGTTACGAAGAAAACACTGAAGCTTTCTTT
NA	TRBV13	NA	15	TRBJ1-5	CASSLGPNSNQPQHF	TGTGCCAGCAGCTTAGGCCCGAATAGCAATCAGCCCCAGCATTTT
NA	TRBV7-6	TRBD2	22	TRBJ2-5	CASSSRLIRTSGGADSRETQYF	TGTGCCAGCAGCTCAAGATTAATAAGGACTAGCGGGGGGGCCGATAGTAGGGAGACCCAGTACTTC
few	TRBV6-5	NA	14	TRBJ2-1	CASSPPDSYNEQFF	TGTGCCAGCAGTCCCCCCGACTCCTACAATGAGCAGTTCTTC
many	TRBV29-1	NA	11	TRBJ1-4	CSVTSQGKLFF	TGCAGCGTCACATCCCAGGGGAAGCTGTTTTTT
NA	TRBV4-1	NA	15	TRBJ2-1	CASSQVGVGLYEQFF	TGCGCCAGCAGCCAAGTGGGTGTCGGACTTTATGAGCAGTTCTTC
NA	TRBV9	NA	14	TRBJ2-7	CASSVGGTYYEQYF	TGTGCCAGCAGCGTCGGGGGAACCTACTACGAGCAGTACTTC
few	TRBV29-1	TRBD1	13	TRBJ1-1	CSVSGGGPPEAFF	TGCAGCGTTTCGGGAGGGGGCCCGCCTGAAGCTTTCTTT
many	TRBV20-1	NA	15	TRBJ1-6	CSAREEDRGSSPLHF	TGCAGTGCTAGAGAAGAGGACCGCGGGTCTTCACCCCTCCACTTT
few	TRBV7-9	NA	17	TRBJ2-1	CASSPKVRGVSYNEQFF	TGTGCCAGCAGTCCCAAGGTCAGGGGGGTCTCCTACAATGAGCAGTTCTTC